These 13 T cell receptor beta chains were sequenced from one sample in a study of blood T cell repertoires in COVID-19 (dated by TCRdb to the early 2020s). The method behind the library was the immunoSEQ multiplex PCR assay. TCRdb took over this immuneACCESS table, retaining in-frame rearrangements with V and J assigned. Such tables are incomplete; in checked studies, under half of the missing clones stem from an unresolved V gene, and the remainder is unexplained. The sample table holds roughly 68,000 clones, of which about 82% were seen once. The top ten hold 3.5% to 4% of the sample. Sequencing was done on a sample of PBMCs or T cells enriched from blood (not recorded which). The origin of the receptors is a woman aged 40 to 50 with acute COVID-19.

This chain links TRBV2 with TRBJ1-4, with 7 nucleotides matching TRBD1. Germline V lookup: CDR1 SNHLY, CDR2 FYNNEI. The CDR3 is 19 amino acids. Losses at the gene ends were 6 bases for V and 8 bases for J; bases not matched to a gene: 24. CDR3 sequence: CASRELGTVSRKEYEKLFF. The CDR3 nucleotides read TGTGCCAGCAGGGAGCTCGGGACAGTCAGTCGCAAGGAATACGAAAAACTGTTTTTT.

This rearrangement joins TRBV7-8 to TRBJ1-5, with 7 bases matching TRBD1. The CDR3 length is 17 residues. J lost 1 base, V lost 1 base, and 7 bases had no gene match. CDR1 SGHVS and CDR2 FQNEAQ come from the germline V gene. The CDR3 DNA reads TGTGCCAGCAGCTTAGAACAGGGGTTTTTGAGCAATCAGCCCCAGCATTTT. This gives the protein CASSLEQGFLSNQPQHF. Drawing the rest from reference TRBV7-8 and TRBJ1-5, the complete variable domain is GAGVSQSPRYKVAKRGQDVALRCDPISGHVSLFWYQQALGQGPEFLTYFQNEAQLDKSGLPSDRFFAERPEGSVSTLKIQRTQQEDSAVYLCASSLEQGFLSNQPQHFGDGTRLSIL.

This chain connects TRBV12-3 or TRBV12-4 to TRBJ2-1; D might be TRBD2 (6 bases). The V end was cut by 1 base, the J end by 15 bases, with 16 bases between. The CDR3 loop spans 13 amino acids. The CDR3 reads CASSLERWGVLFF. In DNA, the CDR3 is TGTGCCAGCAGTTTAGAGAGGTGGGGGGTTCTGTTCTTC.

The genes are TRBV9 and TRBJ2-1; the match to TRBD2 covers 11 bases. J lost 2 bases, V lost 3 bases, and 1 base had no gene match. CDR1 is SGDLS, CDR2 YYNGEE, per germline. This CDR3 contains 15 residues. The CDR3 loop reads CASSALAGAYNEQFF. CDR3 coding DNA: TGTGCCAGCAGCGCACTAGCGGGGGCCTACAATGAGCAGTTCTTC.

The chain recombines TRBV18 with TRBJ2-5, with D perhaps TRBD2 (6 bases). Germline loops: CDR1 KGHSH, CDR2 LQKENI. The CDR3 sequence is 14 residues long. V lost 0 bases and J 3 bases, leaving 8 bases between the germline ends. Here the CDR3 reads CASSPPGLKETQYF. The CDR3 DNA reads TGTGCCAGCTCACCACCGGGACTTAAAGAGACCCAGTACTTC.

This clone was picked up one time. The rearrangement joins TRBV7-9 to TRBJ2-2; a possible D gene is TRBD2 (5 bases). Germline V gene lookup returns CDR1 SEHNR and CDR2 FQNEAQ (reference sequence). The CDR3 has 12 residues. V lost 11 bases and J lost 2, with 9 bases in between. DNA for the CDR3: TGTGCCCCCCGGACTAACACCGGGGAGCTGTTTTTT. This translates into CAPRTNTGELFF.

Here the CDR3 DNA reads TGTGCCAGCAGTGAATGGGACAGGGGAGGTGAAAAACTGTTTTTT. Translated, it gives CASSEWDRGGEKLFF. This chain links TRBV2 with TRBJ1-4, with TRBD1 identical over 10 bases. Per germline, CDR1 SNHLY and CDR2 FYNNEI. The CDR3 sequence is 15 residues long. The V gene end was trimmed by 2 bases and the J gene end by 7 bases; junction bases not matched to a gene: 4. Together with reference TRBV2 and TRBJ1-4, the CDR3 gives the full variable domain: EPEVTQTPSHQVTQMGQEVILRCVPISNHLYFYWYRQILGQKVEFLVSFYNNEISEKSEIFDDQFSVERPDGSNFTLKIRSTKLEDSAMYFCASSEWDRGGEKLFFGSGTQLSVL.

The gene calls are TRBV18 and TRBJ2-5; the D gene is possibly TRBD1 (5 bases). V was cut by 2 bases and J by 0 bases, with 10 bases left in between. Germline CDR1 and CDR2: KGHSH and LQKENI. The length of the CDR3 is 15 residues. CDR3 DNA: TGTGCCAGCTCACCAATTGGGGCGGACCAAGAGACCCAGTACTTC. It yields the protein CASSPIGADQETQYF.

The chain employs TRBV11-2 and TRBJ1-4; no definite D call. V lost 4 bases and J 8 bases, leaving 5 bases between the germline ends. From germline, CDR1 is SGHAT and CDR2 FQNNGV. CDR3 length: 11 amino acids. DNA for the CDR3: TGTGCCAGCAGCTCTGCGGAAAAACTGTTTTTT. It translates to CASSSAEKLFF.

The genes are TRBV14 and TRBJ1-1, with a weak D call TRBD1 (5 bases). This CDR3 has 12 amino acids. The germline gives CDR1 SGHDN, CDR2 FVKESK. V lost 1 base and J 7 bases, leaving 7 bases between the germline ends. The CDR3 sequence is CASSQAQGEAFF. The CDR3 DNA follows: TGTGCCAGCAGCCAAGCGCAGGGTGAAGCTTTCTTT.

Sample share makes this clone medium-sized. The chain has TRBV11-2 and TRBJ2-1; a possible D gene is TRBD1 (6 bases). Germline V gene lookup returns CDR1 SGHAT and CDR2 FQNNGV. The CDR3 is 12 amino acids. Trimming removed 5 bases at V and 7 bases at J, with 9 bases between. CDR3 residues: CASSIQGNEQFF. In DNA form, the CDR3 reads TGTGCCAGCAGCATACAGGGAAATGAGCAGTTCTTC. Complete variable domain (other parts from reference TRBV11-2 and TRBJ2-1): EAGVAQSPRYKIIEKRQSVAFWCNPISGHATLYWYQQILGQGPKLLIQFQNNGVVDDSQLPKDRFSAERLKGVDSTLKIQPAKLEDSAVYLCASSIQGNEQFFGPGTRLTVL.

This clone occurred once. One end of the junction varies from germline; a read error may be responsible. The chain links TRBV12-3 or TRBV12-4 to TRBJ2-3, with TRBD2 matching 11 bases. The CDR3 is 12 residues long. CDR3 sequence (DNA): TGTGCCAGCAGCCCTACTAGCGGGGGACTCAATTTT. Translated, it gives CASSPTSGGLNF.

The chain recombines TRBV4-1 with TRBJ1-5; TRBD1 aligns across 9 bases. Trimming removed 2 bases from V and 0 bases from J; junction bases left unmatched: 8. The CDR3 has 18 amino acids. Looked up from germline, CDR1 is MGHRA and CDR2 is YSYEKL. CDR3 in amino acids: CASSQFDRGDHSNQPQHF. Here the CDR3 DNA reads TGCGCCAGCAGCCAATTTGACAGGGGGGATCATAGCAATCAGCCCCAGCATTTT.